The rows below give T cell receptor beta chains drawn from one sample of a study of shared clonotypes between healthy human individuals. Only in-frame clones appear in the TCRdb table, and some are missing; sequencing was by immunoSEQ multiplex PCR. The data show 2 million to 2.5 million clones, over 90% seen once. The material sequenced was naive CD4+ T cells from PBMCs. The receptors here all came from a man aged 18 to 29 in good health. Some clones in this sample may be carry-over from other donors' samples. CDR3s include the opening cysteine and the closing phenylalanine or tryptophan. Each record gives: J gene, clone size, V gene, D gene, CDR3 DNA, CDR3 protein. D genes are given only for firm matches. Rows may omit the clone size; those that give it use once, few, many or a size class.

j_gene: TRBJ2-2; abundance: -; v_gene: TRBV2; d_gene: -; CDR3nt: TGTGCCAGCAGTGAGAACGATGCGAACACCGGGGAGCTGTTTTTT; CDR3aa: CASSENDANTGELFF
j_gene: TRBJ2-3; abundance: few; v_gene: TRBV11-2; d_gene: -; CDR3nt: TGTGCCAGCAGCTTAGATCGTGGGACAGATACGCAGTATTTT; CDR3aa: CASSLDRGTDTQYF
j_gene: TRBJ2-1; abundance: -; v_gene: TRBV25-1; d_gene: -; CDR3nt: TGTGCCAGCAGTGAGGGGGGTGCGAGCTCCTACAATGAGCAGTTCTTC; CDR3aa: CASSEGGASSYNEQFF
j_gene: TRBJ2-1; abundance: -; v_gene: TRBV5-1; d_gene: TRBD2; CDR3nt: TGCGCCAGCAGCCTGACACTAGCGGGAGTCAACAATGAGCAGTTCTTC; CDR3aa: CASSLTLAGVNNEQFF
j_gene: TRBJ2-5; abundance: -; v_gene: TRBV5-1; d_gene: -; CDR3nt: TGCGCCAGCAGCTTCGGAGGGAGGTCGGTAGAGACCCAGTACTTC; CDR3aa: CASSFGGRSVETQYF
j_gene: TRBJ1-2; abundance: -; v_gene: TRBV28; d_gene: -; CDR3nt: TGTGCCATCGAGGGGTTGAACTATGGCTACACCTTC; CDR3aa: CAIEGLNYGYTF
j_gene: TRBJ1-1; abundance: -; v_gene: TRBV5-8; d_gene: -; CDR3nt: TGTGCCAGCAGCTTGGTCACCTCGAACACTGAAGCTTTCTTT; CDR3aa: CASSLVTSNTEAFF
j_gene: TRBJ2-7; abundance: -; v_gene: TRBV29-1; d_gene: -; CDR3nt: TGCAGCGTTCGCAGGACCTACGAGCAGTACTTC; CDR3aa: CSVRRTYEQYF
j_gene: TRBJ2-5; abundance: -; v_gene: TRBV28; d_gene: TRBD2; CDR3nt: TGTGCCAGCAGTGCACGACTAGCGGGCAGGGAGACCCAGTACTTC; CDR3aa: CASSARLAGRETQYF
j_gene: TRBJ2-3; abundance: -; v_gene: TRBV7-6; d_gene: TRBD2; CDR3nt: TGTGCCAGCAGCTTACTAGCGGCCAATCGCGAAGATACGCAGTATTTT; CDR3aa: CASSLLAANREDTQYF
j_gene: TRBJ2-6; abundance: -; v_gene: TRBV2; d_gene: -; CDR3nt: TGTGCCAGCCGCCGAAGGAACAGGCCCTCCGGGCCCCTCTCTGGGGCCAACGTCCTGACTTTC; CDR3aa: CASRRRNRPSGPLSGANVLTF
j_gene: TRBJ1-2; abundance: once; v_gene: TRBV28; d_gene: -; CDR3nt: TGTGCCAGCAGTGCCACCGGGGGTGGCTACACCTTC; CDR3aa: CASSATGGGYTF
j_gene: TRBJ1-4; abundance: -; v_gene: TRBV28; d_gene: -; CDR3nt: TGTGCCAGCAGCCCAGCAGGTGGGCTTGGGGAAAAACTGTTTTTT; CDR3aa: CASSPAGGLGEKLFF
j_gene: TRBJ1-2; abundance: -; v_gene: TRBV6-1; d_gene: TRBD1; CDR3nt: TGTGCCAGCAGTGCCCGACAGGGGCGAAACTATGGCTACACCTTC; CDR3aa: CASSARQGRNYGYTF
j_gene: TRBJ2-1; abundance: -; v_gene: TRBV6-5; d_gene: -; CDR3nt: TGTGCCAGCAGTTACACAGGGCAGAAGCAGTTCTTC; CDR3aa: CASSYTGQKQFF
j_gene: TRBJ2-1; abundance: -; v_gene: TRBV7-3; d_gene: TRBD2; CDR3nt: TGTGCCAGCAGCTTGGCGTCTAGCGGGTACAATGAGCAGTTCTTC; CDR3aa: CASSLASSGYNEQFF
j_gene: TRBJ2-7; abundance: -; v_gene: TRBV18; d_gene: -; CDR3nt: TGTGCCAGCTCACCACCTCCCGCGACCTCCTACGAGCAGTACTTC; CDR3aa: CASSPPPATSYEQYF
j_gene: TRBJ2-2; abundance: -; v_gene: TRBV6-1; d_gene: -; CDR3nt: TGTGCCAGCAACCTCATGACCCTCACCGGGGAGCTGTTTTTT; CDR3aa: CASNLMTLTGELFF
j_gene: TRBJ2-5; abundance: -; v_gene: TRBV28; d_gene: -; CDR3nt: TGTGCCAGCACTCCCTCAAGCTGGGACATCCAAGAGACCCAGTACTTC; CDR3aa: CASTPSSWDIQETQYF
j_gene: TRBJ1-2; abundance: -; v_gene: TRBV29-1; d_gene: TRBD1; CDR3nt: TGCAGCGTTAATCGGGACAGGGATGTACTGGGCGGCTACACCTTC; CDR3aa: CSVNRDRDVLGGYTF
j_gene: TRBJ2-7; abundance: -; v_gene: TRBV30; d_gene: -; CDR3nt: TGTGCCTGGCGCGCTACCTACGAGCAGTACTTC; CDR3aa: CAWRATYEQYF
j_gene: TRBJ1-3; abundance: -; v_gene: TRBV30; d_gene: -; CDR3nt: TGTGCCTGGAGCCTAGCAGGGGTGGGAAACACCATATATTTT; CDR3aa: CAWSLAGVGNTIYF
j_gene: TRBJ2-7; abundance: -; v_gene: TRBV5-1; d_gene: TRBD1; CDR3nt: TGCGCCAGCAGCTTCGGGACAGGGCTTACCGAGCAGTACTTC; CDR3aa: CASSFGTGLTEQYF
j_gene: TRBJ2-1; abundance: -; v_gene: TRBV30; d_gene: -; CDR3nt: TGTGCCTGGAGCGGGACTCATCTCTACAATGAGCAGTTCTTC; CDR3aa: CAWSGTHLYNEQFF
j_gene: TRBJ1-1; abundance: -; v_gene: TRBV29-1; d_gene: TRBD1; CDR3nt: TGCAGCGTTGAATCAGTAGAGAGGGGGCTGGACACTGAAGCTTTCTTT; CDR3aa: CSVESVERGLDTEAFF
j_gene: TRBJ1-1; abundance: -; v_gene: TRBV10-3; d_gene: -; CDR3nt: TGTGCCATCACCCGGACTCCTAACACTGAAGCTTTCTTT; CDR3aa: CAITRTPNTEAFF
j_gene: TRBJ2-1; abundance: few; v_gene: TRBV10-3; d_gene: -; CDR3nt: TGTGCCATCAGTGAGCAGGGGCAGTACAATGAGCAGTTCTTC; CDR3aa: CAISEQGQYNEQFF
j_gene: TRBJ2-7; abundance: once; v_gene: TRBV29-1; d_gene: -; CDR3nt: TGCAGCGTTAGGGGTTCTCCGCAGGGTATCGACGAGCAGTACTTC; CDR3aa: CSVRGSPQGIDEQYF
j_gene: TRBJ2-6; abundance: -; v_gene: TRBV11-2; d_gene: -; CDR3nt: TGTGCCAGCAGCCCTCGGGGTGGGGCTAGCTCTGGGGCCAACGTCCTGACTTTC; CDR3aa: CASSPRGGASSGANVLTF
j_gene: TRBJ2-5; abundance: -; v_gene: TRBV11-2; d_gene: TRBD2; CDR3nt: TGTGCCAGCACCAGAAGAGCGGGAGGGTCCCAAGAGACCCAGTACTTC; CDR3aa: CASTRRAGGSQETQYF
j_gene: TRBJ1-2; abundance: -; v_gene: TRBV28; d_gene: -; CDR3nt: TGTGCCAGCAGTTTATTAATAGGGTCTTTTGGCTACACCTTC; CDR3aa: CASSLLIGSFGYTF
j_gene: TRBJ2-1; abundance: once; v_gene: TRBV28; d_gene: TRBD2; CDR3nt: TGTGCCAGCAGTTCGCGACTAGCGGGACATTACAATGAGCAGTTCTTC; CDR3aa: CASSSRLAGHYNEQFF
j_gene: TRBJ2-7; abundance: -; v_gene: TRBV28; d_gene: -; CDR3nt: TGTGCCAGCAGTTTATCCGGGCCGGGTGTCTACGAGCAGTACTTC; CDR3aa: CASSLSGPGVYEQYF
j_gene: TRBJ2-2; abundance: -; v_gene: TRBV7-3; d_gene: TRBD2; CDR3nt: TGTGCCAGCAGCCCCAAAGGACTAGCGCTGACCGGGGAGCTGTTTTTT; CDR3aa: CASSPKGLALTGELFF
j_gene: TRBJ1-2; abundance: -; v_gene: TRBV6-5; d_gene: -; CDR3nt: TGTGCCAGCAGTTACTCGGGCAGGGCGAAAAATGGCTACACCTTC; CDR3aa: CASSYSGRAKNGYTF
j_gene: TRBJ1-2; abundance: -; v_gene: TRBV5-1; d_gene: -; CDR3nt: TGCGCCAGCAGCTTGAATGGGGTAGGCTACACCTTC; CDR3aa: CASSLNGVGYTF
j_gene: TRBJ2-4; abundance: -; v_gene: TRBV19; d_gene: -; CDR3nt: TGTGCCAGTAGTCGTGGGGCGGTAAACATTCAGTACTTC; CDR3aa: CASSRGAVNIQYF
j_gene: TRBJ1-2; abundance: -; v_gene: TRBV6-5; d_gene: -; CDR3nt: TGTGCCAGCAGTTACGGGGACTGGGACTATGGCTACACCTTC; CDR3aa: CASSYGDWDYGYTF
j_gene: TRBJ2-7; abundance: -; v_gene: TRBV18; d_gene: -; CDR3nt: TGTGCCAGCTCACCAGGTCAAGGGCGGGTGGGGACCTACGAGCAGTACTTC; CDR3aa: CASSPGQGRVGTYEQYF
j_gene: TRBJ1-3; abundance: few; v_gene: TRBV5-1; d_gene: TRBD1; CDR3nt: TGCGCCAGCAGCTTGCAGGGGGAGAGGACCATATATTTT; CDR3aa: CASSLQGERTIYF
j_gene: TRBJ2-3; abundance: once; v_gene: TRBV2; d_gene: -; CDR3nt: TGTGCCAGCAGTGGCCAGGACACAGCTAGCACAGATACGCAGTATTTT; CDR3aa: CASSGQDTASTDTQYF
j_gene: TRBJ2-7; abundance: -; v_gene: TRBV7-2; d_gene: -; CDR3nt: TGTGCCAGCAGCTGGGGACCAGCCCACGAGCAGTACTTC; CDR3aa: CASSWGPAHEQYF
j_gene: TRBJ2-1; abundance: -; v_gene: TRBV11-3; d_gene: TRBD1; CDR3nt: TGTGCCAGCAGCTTATACAGGGGTTACAATGAGCAGTTCTTC; CDR3aa: CASSLYRGYNEQFF
j_gene: TRBJ2-2; abundance: -; v_gene: TRBV7-3; d_gene: -; CDR3nt: TGTGCCAGCAGTCCGACTAGTTTGGGCACCGGGGAGCTGTTTTTT; CDR3aa: CASSPTSLGTGELFF
j_gene: TRBJ1-5; abundance: -; v_gene: TRBV19; d_gene: -; CDR3nt: TGTGCCAGTAGCCCTCGGAGGGACAATCAGCCCCAGCATTTT; CDR3aa: CASSPRRDNQPQHF
j_gene: TRBJ2-7; abundance: -; v_gene: TRBV4-1; d_gene: -; CDR3nt: TGCGCCAGCAGCCAAGATGGCCGGGACGAGCAGTACTTC; CDR3aa: CASSQDGRDEQYF
j_gene: TRBJ2-5; abundance: -; v_gene: TRBV5-5; d_gene: TRBD2; CDR3nt: TGTGCCAGCAGCGGGGGACACCTGGGGACTAGCGTCGGCGAGACCCAGTACTTC; CDR3aa: CASSGGHLGTSVGETQYF
j_gene: TRBJ1-2; abundance: -; v_gene: TRBV28; d_gene: TRBD1; CDR3nt: TGTGCCAGCAGGACAGGGACTATTTACTATGGCTACACCTTC; CDR3aa: CASRTGTIYYGYTF
j_gene: TRBJ2-3; abundance: -; v_gene: TRBV18; d_gene: -; CDR3nt: TGTGCCAGCTCACTTAGAGGCGTTACAGATACGCAGTATTTT; CDR3aa: CASSLRGVTDTQYF
j_gene: TRBJ1-5; abundance: -; v_gene: TRBV29-1; d_gene: TRBD1; CDR3nt: TGCAGCGTCTCACGCCTTAAACCGGGACAGGGATTCAATCAGCCCCAGCATTTT; CDR3aa: CSVSRLKPGQGFNQPQHF
j_gene: TRBJ2-2; abundance: -; v_gene: TRBV6-5; d_gene: TRBD1; CDR3nt: TGTGCCAGCAGTTTTTACCCCGGGACAGTCGGCGGGGAGCTGTTTTTT; CDR3aa: CASSFYPGTVGGELFF